This TCR beta chain was documented in a study of shared clonotypes between healthy human individuals. The authors split each subset's genomic DNA evenly across several immunoSEQ plates. Replicate PCRs run on sorted subsets employed around 200 ng DNA, 25,000 to 35,000 T cell genomes. Sequenced by immunoSEQ multiplex PCR; TCRdb stores in-frame clones only, minus some. This table holds approximately 530,000 clones, 90% to 96% found once. The CDR3 sequence is 14 residues long. V lost 5 bases and J lost 7; bases outside the gene matches: 7. From germline, CDR1 is SEHNR and CDR2 FQNEAQ (reference sequence). Splitting the CD4+ cells yielded a CD45RA+ naive subset and a CD45RA-negative memory subset.

Sequencing was performed on naive CD4+ T cells sorted from blood. The subset here: CD45RA+ positively selected. The sequence derives from a woman aged 30 to 39 in good health. The V call is TRBV7-9, the J call TRBJ2-7, with TRBD1 matching 11 bases. Here the CDR3 DNA reads TGTGCCAGCAGCGGAGGACAGGGGGCGGGGGAGCAGTACTTC. Protein sequence: CASSGGQGAGEQYF.